This entry is about one T cell receptor (beta chain). The data originate from a study of T cell responses to AZD1222 COVID-19 vaccine. Sequencing used immunoSEQ multiplex PCR; TCRdb keeps in-frame clones, though not all of them. The sample shows 95,000 to 150,000 clones, approximately 88% of them seen only once. This TCR derives from an adult in good health. This sample comprised peripheral blood, obtained on day 0 of AZD1222 vaccination.

The CDR3 spells CASSQPTRSSYNEQFF. Here the CDR3 DNA reads TGCGCCAGCAGCCAACCAACACGAAGCTCCTACAATGAGCAGTTCTTC. V and J are TRBV4-1 and TRBJ2-1; D is uncertain. Per germline, CDR1 MGHRA and CDR2 YSYEKL. This CDR3 is built from 16 residues. The V end was cut by 2 bases, the J end by 0 bases, with 11 bases between.